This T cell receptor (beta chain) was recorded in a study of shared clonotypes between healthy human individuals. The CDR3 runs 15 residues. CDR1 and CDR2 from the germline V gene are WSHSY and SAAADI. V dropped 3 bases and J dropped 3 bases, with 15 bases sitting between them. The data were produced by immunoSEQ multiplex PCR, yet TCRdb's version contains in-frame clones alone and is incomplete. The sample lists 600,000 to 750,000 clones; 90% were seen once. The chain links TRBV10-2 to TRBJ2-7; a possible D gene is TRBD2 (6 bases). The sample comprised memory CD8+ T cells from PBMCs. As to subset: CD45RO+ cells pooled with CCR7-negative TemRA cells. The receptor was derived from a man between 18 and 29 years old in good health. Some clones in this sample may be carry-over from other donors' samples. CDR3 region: CASSERDMGGYEQYF. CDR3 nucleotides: TGCGCCAGCAGTGAACGAGATATGGGAGGCTACGAGCAGTACTTC.